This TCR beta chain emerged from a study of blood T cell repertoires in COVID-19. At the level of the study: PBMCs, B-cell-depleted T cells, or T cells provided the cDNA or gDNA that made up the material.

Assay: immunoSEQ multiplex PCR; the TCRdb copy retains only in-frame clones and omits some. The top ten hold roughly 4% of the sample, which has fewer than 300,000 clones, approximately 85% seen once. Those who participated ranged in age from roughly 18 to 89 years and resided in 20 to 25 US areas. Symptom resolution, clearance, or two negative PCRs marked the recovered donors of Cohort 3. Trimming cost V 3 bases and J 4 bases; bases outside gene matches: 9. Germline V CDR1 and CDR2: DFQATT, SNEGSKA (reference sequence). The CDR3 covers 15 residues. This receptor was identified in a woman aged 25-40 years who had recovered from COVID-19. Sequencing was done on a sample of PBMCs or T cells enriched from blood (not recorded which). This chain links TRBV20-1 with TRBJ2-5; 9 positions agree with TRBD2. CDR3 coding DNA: TGCAGTGCTAGTGACAGCGGGGGGCCACGAGAGACCCAGTACTTC. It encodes CSASDSGGPRETQYF.